Shown below are 28 T cell receptor beta chains from a single sample sequenced in a study of T-cell reconstitution after alpha-beta-depleted transplantation in children. As it was prepared, the TCRbeta library received unique molecular identifiers. TCRdb re-analysed the PCR reads in MiXCR, keeping a single row per CDR3 protein. Of 900,000 or so distinct CDR3 sequences in the sample, under 20% were seen once. The material sequenced was PBMCs, mostly from graft donor cells, taken 360 days after TCRalphabeta/CD19-depleted stem cell transplant. The receptors derive from a male patient aged 5 to 17 who had a stem cell transplant for acute lymphoblastic leukemia, so the T cells may come from the graft donor.

V gene TRBV7-9 combines with J gene TRBJ2-7; TRBD1 or TRBD2 may be the D gene (6 bases each). Trimming pared 6 bases from V and 0 bases from J, leaving 18 bases between. The CDR3 sequence is 16 residues long. CDR1 and CDR2 (germline): SEHNR, FQNEAQ (reference sequence). The CDR3 here is CASSWGLGTHSYEQYF. DNA of the CDR3: TGTGCCAGCAGTTGGGGACTCGGGACACACTCCTACGAGCAGTACTTC. Full variable domain (outside the CDR3, taken from reference TRBV7-9 and TRBJ2-7): DTGVSQNPRHKITKRGQNVTFRCDPISEHNRLYWYRQTLGQGPEFLTYFQNEAQLEKSRLLSDRFSAERPKGSFSTLEIQRTEQGDSAMYLCASSWGLGTHSYEQYFGPGTRLTVT.

The rearrangement uses TRBV5-1 and TRBJ2-6; D gene ambiguous. V was clipped by 1 base and J by 1 base, with 15 bases between them. The CDR3 runs 18 residues. CDR1 is SGHRS, CDR2 YFSETQ, per germline. The CDR3 loop reads CASSLTSRRLSGANVLTF. CDR3 nucleotide sequence: TGCGCCAGCAGCTTGACGTCACGGCGACTGTCTGGGGCCAACGTCCTGACTTTC. Combining the CDR3 with reference TRBV5-1 and TRBJ2-6 gives the whole variable domain KAGVTQTPRYLIKTRGQQVTLSCSPISGHRSVSWYQQTPGQGLQFLFEYFSETQRNKGNFPGRFSGRQFSNSRSEMNVSTLELGDSALYLCASSLTSRRLSGANVLTFGAGSRLTVL.

A few counts support this clonotype. The CDR3 bases are TGCGCCAGCAGCCAAGGTTTACCCGGGCTAGCGGGAAGAAGGGATACGCAGTATTTT. Protein: CASSQGLPGLAGRRDTQYF. The genes are TRBV4-1 and TRBJ2-3, with TRBD2 matching 9 bases. Germline loops: CDR1 MGHRA, CDR2 YSYEKL. With 1 base clipped from V and 6 bases from J, the junction kept 17 bases outside the gene matches. The CDR3 is 19 amino acids.

This clonotype was detected many times. CDR3 amino acids: CASSYRRWEEVQETQYF. As DNA, the CDR3 is TGTGCCAGCAGTTACCGCAGATGGGAGGAGGTCCAAGAGACCCAGTACTTC. This chain links TRBV6-5 with TRBJ2-5; a possible D gene is TRBD2 (6 bases). Trimming removed 2 bases at V and 1 base at J, with 17 bases between. Germline V lookup: CDR1 MNHEY, CDR2 SVGAGI. The CDR3 covers 17 residues.

This chain connects TRBV4-2 to TRBJ2-1, with 7 bases identical to TRBD2. Germline loops: CDR1 LGHNA, CDR2 YNFKEQ. J gave up 5 bases and V 8 bases, and 15 bases lay outside the gene matches. This CDR3 comprises 16 residues. CDR3 amino acids: CASRPVGGRKNNEQFF. CDR3 nucleotides: TGTGCCAGCCGACCGGTGGGAGGGAGGAAAAACAATGAGCAGTTCTTC.

This clonotype was seen a few times. The chain couples TRBV5-6 to TRBJ1-1, with D perhaps matching TRBD1 (5 bases). Germline V gene lookup returns CDR1 SGHDT and CDR2 YYEEEE. This CDR3 contains 17 residues. With 2 bases removed from V and 4 bases from J, the gap between germline ends came to 21 bases. The CDR3 here is CASSFAVNGGRGTEAFF. The CDR3 DNA follows: TGTGCCAGCAGCTTTGCCGTGAACGGGGGTCGCGGCACTGAAGCTTTCTTT. Full variable domain (outside the CDR3, taken from reference TRBV5-6 and TRBJ1-1): DAGVTQSPTHLIKTRGQQVTLRCSPKSGHDTVSWYQQALGQGPQFIFQYYEEEERQRGNFPDRFSGHQFPNYSSELNVNALLLGDSALYLCASSFAVNGGRGTEAFFGQGTRLTVV.

The rearrangement joins TRBV20-1 to TRBJ2-3, with 9 bases lining up with TRBD2. The CDR3 runs 16 residues. V lost 1 base and J lost 1; bases outside the gene matches: 6. Germline loops: CDR1 DFQATT, CDR2 SNEGSKA (reference sequence). The CDR3 coding sequence is TGCAGTGCTAGAGCCCTGCGGGAGGGGGGCACAGATACGCAGTATTTT. Its translation is CSARALREGGTDTQYF.

There are many counts of this clonotype. The V call is TRBV7-3, the J call TRBJ2-2, with D possibly TRBD2 on 6 matching bases. Looked up from germline, CDR1 is SGHTA and CDR2 is FQGTGA. CDR3 length: 13 residues. V was clipped by 3 bases and J by 6 bases, with 8 bases between them. The CDR3 reads CASSLTGAGELFF. The CDR3 bases are TGTGCCAGCAGCTTGACGGGGGCCGGGGAGCTGTTTTTT.

V usage is TRBV20-1 and J usage is TRBJ2-5; D might be TRBD1 (6 bases). The CDR3 totals 15 residues. The V and J ends lost 2 bases and 1 base respectively, with 14 bases between them. Germline V gene data show CDR1 as DFQATT and CDR2 as SNEGSKA (reference sequence). DNA of the CDR3: TGCAGTGCTAGACCGTCCAAACAGGGCCAAGAGACCCAGTACTTC. Translation: CSARPSKQGQETQYF.

V and J are TRBV4-2 and TRBJ2-7; D is tentatively TRBD1 or TRBD2 (5 bases each). The V and J ends lost 2 bases and 7 bases respectively, with 18 bases between them. Germline CDR1 reads LGHNA; CDR2 reads YNFKEQ. The CDR3 extends over 15 amino acids. CDR3: CASSQLDMRGREQYF. In DNA form, the CDR3 reads TGTGCCAGCAGCCAACTGGACATGCGAGGGCGGGAGCAGTACTTC.

This chain links TRBV20-1 with TRBJ2-7; 13 bases agree with TRBD2. Per germline, CDR1 DFQATT and CDR2 SNEGSKA (reference sequence). The CDR3 contains 16 residues. The V gene end was trimmed by 1 base and the J gene end by 0 bases; junction bases not matched to a gene: 3. CDR3 coding DNA: TGCAGTGCTAGAGTGACTAGCGGGGGGCTCTCCTACGAGCAGTACTTC. Its translation: CSARVTSGGLSYEQYF.

This clonotype was counted a few times. The V call is TRBV5-1, the J call TRBJ2-1; 13 nucleotides line up with TRBD2. The CDR3 contains 18 residues. Germline CDR1 SGHRS, CDR2 YFSETQ. Unmatched junction bases numbered 12, after V lost 3 bases and J lost 6 bases. CDR3 protein: CASSYGLAGVFGGNEQFF. The CDR3 bases are TGCGCCAGCAGCTACGGACTAGCGGGAGTCTTCGGAGGCAATGAGCAGTTCTTC.

In its sample, this clonotype was seen a few times. The chain couples TRBV12-3 or TRBV12-4 to TRBJ1-2; D unresolved. V was clipped by 1 base and J by 4 bases, with 10 bases between them. The CDR3 is made up of 14 amino acids. The CDR3 protein is CASSLDDKGYGYTF. The CDR3 coding sequence is TGTGCCAGCAGTTTAGACGACAAAGGCTATGGCTACACCTTC.

A few counts support this clonotype. This CDR3 is CASSYGLGPLRNEQFF. CDR3 sequence (DNA): TGTGCCAGCAGTTACGGGCTGGGTCCCCTTCGCAATGAGCAGTTCTTC. The chain recombines TRBV6-5 with TRBJ2-1; no reliable D call. This CDR3 has 16 residues. Trimming shortened V by 2 bases and J by 6 bases, and 17 bases separated the two germline ends. Germline V gene data show CDR1 as MNHEY and CDR2 as SVGAGI.

The genes are TRBV20-1 and TRBJ2-7; D not certain. Trimming pared 3 bases from V and 3 bases from J, leaving 9 bases between. The CDR3 has 12 residues. Germline-derived CDR1 and CDR2 are DFQATT and SNEGSKA (reference sequence). CDR3 nucleotide sequence: TGCAGTGCTAGCGAAGCAGTCTACGAGCAGTACTTC. Its translation: CSASEAVYEQYF.

This clonotype was observed at least ten times. This chain links TRBV12-3 or TRBV12-4 with TRBJ1-5; 7 bases are a match to TRBD1. The CDR3 spans 15 residues. V shed 5 bases, J shed 3 bases, and the junction held 7 bases outside the gene matches. The CDR3 region has the DNA TGTGCCAGCAGTCCTGACAGGGTGTCCAATCAGCCCCAGCATTTT. Residues: CASSPDRVSNQPQHF.

The chain uses TRBV25-1 and TRBJ2-3, with TRBD2 as a possible D gene (7 bases). CDR1 and CDR2 (germline): MGHDK, SYGVNS. This CDR3 is built from 16 residues. V was cut by 1 base and J by 2 bases, with 13 bases left in between. The CDR3 DNA reads TGTGCCAGCAGTGAATGGGGGGGCGCCGCCACAGATACGCAGTATTTT. This codes for CASSEWGGAATDTQYF.

This clonotype was detected only a few times. The gene calls are TRBV4-1 and TRBJ2-7, with D uncertain. The length of the CDR3 is 12 residues. Germline V gives CDR1 MGHRA, CDR2 YSYEKL. The germline V and J ends were trimmed by 0 bases and 12 bases, with 12 bases remaining between them. The CDR3 bases are TGCGCCAGCAGCCAAGATTCTCCGGAACGGTACTTC. This gives the protein CASSQDSPERYF.

This clonotype appeared a few times. The chain uses TRBV24-1 and TRBJ2-1; D gene uncertain. Trimming removed 6 bases from V and 4 bases from J, with 18 bases in between. CDR3 length: 16 residues. Germline CDR1 KGHDR, CDR2 SFDVKD. The CDR3 DNA reads TGTGCCACCAGTACCCATAAGCCCTCTGTATACAATGAGCAGTTCTTC. Amino acids: CATSTHKPSVYNEQFF.

This clonotype was counted ten times or more. CDR3 in DNA: TGTGCCAGCAGGGAACAGGGATACACTGAAGCTTTCTTT. Residues: CASREQGYTEAFF. The genes are TRBV7-3 and TRBJ1-1; D is perhaps TRBD1 (6 bases). V lost 6 bases to trimming and J lost 3 bases, with 11 bases between them. CDR3 length: 13 residues. The germline V gene encodes CDR1 SGHTA and CDR2 FQGTGA.

This clonotype occurred a few times. The gene calls are TRBV20-1 and TRBJ2-3, with D possibly being TRBD2 (5 bases). This CDR3 comprises 13 residues. Germline V gives CDR1 DFQATT, CDR2 SNEGSKA (reference sequence). Trimming stripped 5 bases from V and 2 bases from J, with 11 bases between. CDR3 sequence: CSAGLSFTDTQYF. CDR3 sequence (DNA): TGCAGTGCTGGACTGAGCTTCACAGATACGCAGTATTTT.

The J gene is TRBJ2-7, the V gene TRBV7-2; D not resolved. CDR1 and CDR2 from the germline V gene are SGHTA and FQGNSA. Trimming removed 1 base at V and 0 bases at J, with 13 bases between. The length of the CDR3 is 16 residues. CDR3 sequence: CASSLGYGSGSYEQYF. The CDR3 region has the DNA TGTGCCAGCAGCTTAGGCTACGGCTCCGGCTCCTACGAGCAGTACTTC.

Ten or more counts support this clonotype. This chain uses TRBV29-1 with TRBJ1-2, with TRBD1 matching 8 bases. The V gene end was trimmed by 5 bases and the J gene end by 0 bases; junction bases not matched to a gene: 8. The germline V gene encodes CDR1 SQVTM and CDR2 ANQGSEA. The CDR3 totals 15 residues. DNA of the CDR3: TGCAGCGTTCGATTTGGACAGGGCCCTAACTATGGCTACACCTTC. Its protein is CSVRFGQGPNYGYTF.

The rearrangement joins TRBV5-1 to TRBJ2-3; 7 nucleotides line up with TRBD2. Germline V lookup: CDR1 SGHRS, CDR2 YFSETQ. This CDR3 is built from 14 residues. V lost 5 bases to trimming and J lost 3 bases; unmatched junction nucleotides: 6. CDR3 sequence reads: CASSGISGTDTQYF. The CDR3 coding sequence is TGCGCCAGCAGTGGGATTAGCGGGACAGATACGCAGTATTTT.

A few counts support this clonotype. The chain recombines TRBV5-1 with TRBJ2-7, with unresolved D. Trimming took 5 bases from V and 0 from J, leaving 18 bases between them. Germline V gives CDR1 SGHRS, CDR2 YFSETQ. CDR3 length: 16 amino acids. The CDR3 DNA reads TGCGCCAGCAGGCAATTCCAGCCGAACTCCTCCTACGAGCAGTACTTC. Translating it yields CASRQFQPNSSYEQYF.

This clonotype was counted ten times or more. The chain joins TRBV14 to TRBJ2-1; 10 nucleotides match TRBD2. V trimming: 4 bases; J trimming: 7 bases; junction bases outside the gene matches: 7. The CDR3 extends over 15 amino acids. Germline CDR1 SGHDN, CDR2 FVKESK. CDR3 in amino acids: CASSLRLAGANEQFF. CDR3 nucleotides: TGTGCCAGCAGCCTGCGACTAGCGGGTGCGAATGAGCAGTTCTTC.

This clonotype turned up a few times. The chain combines TRBV15 with TRBJ1-1; D is uncertain. CDR1 and CDR2 from the germline V gene are LNHNV and YYDKDF (reference sequence). Trimming pared 0 bases from V and 0 bases from J, leaving 5 bases between. This CDR3 contains 14 residues. CDR3 in amino acids: CATSRDRVNTEAFF. The CDR3 nucleotides read TGTGCCACCAGCAGAGATAGGGTGAACACTGAAGCTTTCTTT.

The chain carries TRBV10-3 and TRBJ2-3, with 9 bases lining up with TRBD1. The CDR3 runs to 14 residues. With 0 bases clipped from V and 10 bases from J, the junction kept 5 bases outside the gene matches. Per germline, CDR1 ENHRY and CDR2 SYGVKD. CDR3 protein: CAISESATGGAQYF. CDR3 nucleotides: TGTGCCATCAGTGAGTCGGCGACAGGGGGAGCGCAGTATTTT.